This TCR beta chain was recovered during a study of CD8 T cells in ankylosing spondylitis. Turning to this clonotype: The antigen is unknown.

Broader study findings: In synovial fluid and blood from reactive arthritis, some motif variants were previously reported. In peripheral blood, disease-linked CD8+ clones occurred at relatively low frequencies.

The CDR3 sequence is 14 residues long. CDR1 and CDR2 from the germline V gene are DFQATT and SNEGSKA (reference sequence). V lost 6 bases, J lost 6 bases, and 18 bases lay in between. In TCRdb, the 5' RACE reads were re-called with MiXCR into one record per CDR3 protein. Here the sample spans about 88,000 distinct CDR3 sequences, around 27% being singletons. The source is a male donor with ankylosing spondylitis or in good health (not recorded which). Sequencing used blood, either unsorted or a sorted T cell fraction (not recorded which). The chain links TRBV20-1 to TRBJ2-1; D possibly corresponds to TRBD1 (6 bases). The CDR3 sequence is CSADRPGVRNEQFF. The CDR3 nucleotides are TGCAGTGCCGATAGACCAGGGGTACGCAATGAGCAGTTCTTC.